The 31 T cell receptor beta chains given below trace back to one sample, sequenced in a study of early T cells in non-severe SARS-CoV-2 infection. TCRdb reanalysed the 5' RACE reads using MiXCR and keeps one entry per CDR3 protein. The data contain 55,000 or so distinct CDR3 sequences, around a tenth of them seen just once; the ten biggest clones take up roughly 10%. Sequenced material: whole blood. The origin of the receptors is an adult who was a healthcare worker with PCR-confirmed SARS-CoV-2 infection or an uninfected control (not recorded which).

This clonotype was picked up a small number of times. The gene calls are TRBV6-5 and TRBJ2-7, with D possibly called TRBD1 or TRBD2 (5 bases each). V dropped 6 bases and J dropped 0 bases, with 15 bases sitting between them. The germline CDR1 and CDR2 sequences are MNHEY and SVGAGI. The CDR3 is 15 residues long. The CDR3: CASRRDPTFSYEQYF. The DNA of the CDR3 is TGTGCCAGCAGAAGGGACCCAACTTTCTCCTACGAGCAGTACTTC.

This clonotype was seen only a few times. The rearrangement joins TRBV2 to TRBJ2-7; weak D call: TRBD1 (7 bases). CDR1 is SNHLY, CDR2 FYNNEI, per germline. Trimming removed 8 bases at V and 3 bases at J, with 14 bases between. CDR3 size: 13 residues. The CDR3 nucleotides are TGTGCCAGCGAGGGGCAGGGGGGCTACGAGCAGTACTTC. Translated: CASEGQGGYEQYF.

The V call is TRBV7-9, the J call TRBJ1-2; D is perhaps TRBD1 (6 bases). The germline V gene has CDR1 SEHNR and CDR2 FQNEAQ (reference sequence). The length of the CDR3 is 14 residues. V gave up 2 bases and J gave up 8 bases, with 15 bases separating them. CDR3 bases: TGTGCCAGCAGCTTAAAGGACAGCCCTCACGGCTACACCTTC. Its protein is CASSLKDSPHGYTF.

The sample holds many counts of this clonotype. The chain employs TRBV24-1 and TRBJ2-3; D could derive from TRBD1 or TRBD2 (6 bases each). V gave up 9 bases and J gave up 2 bases, with 11 bases separating them. This CDR3 is built from 13 residues. Germline CDR1 KGHDR, CDR2 SFDVKD. CDR3 sequence: CATARGPTDTQYF. DNA of the CDR3: TGTGCCACCGCCCGGGGGCCCACAGATACGCAGTATTTT.

The chain employs TRBV14 and TRBJ1-1; D gene uncertain. Trimming took off 6 bases at V and 4 bases at J, with 15 bases between the two ends. Germline CDR1 and CDR2: SGHDN and FVKESK. The CDR3 extends over 14 amino acids. CDR3 region: CASSPYRPSTEAFF. The CDR3 nucleotides are TGTGCCAGCAGTCCTTATAGACCTTCCACTGAAGCTTTCTTT.

This clonotype came up a few times. V is TRBV19 and J is TRBJ2-3; D gene uncertain. Germline V gives CDR1 LNHDA, CDR2 SQIVND (reference sequence). The CDR3 length is 16 residues. Deletions cut 5 bases from V and 0 bases from J, with 15 bases between. Here the CDR3 reads CASSSSGLTSTDTQYF. As DNA, the CDR3 is TGTGCCAGTAGTTCATCTGGATTAACTAGCACAGATACGCAGTATTTT.

This chain connects TRBV12-3 or TRBV12-4 to TRBJ2-3; 9 positions agree with TRBD2. V gave up 1 base and J gave up 9 bases; unmatched junction bases: 5. The CDR3 has 14 amino acids. The CDR3 DNA is TGTGCCAGCAGTTTAGGCGGGGGGGCCATCACGCAGTATTTT. It specifies CASSLGGGAITQYF.

This clonotype is labeled medium-sized. The chain recombines TRBV7-6 with TRBJ1-2, with TRBD1 matching over 8 bases. V dropped 3 bases and J dropped 4; count of bases not matched to a gene: 10. The CDR3 runs to 16 residues. Germline CDR1 and CDR2: SGHVS and FNYEAQ. CDR3 loop: CASSLGPDRDAYGYTF. For the CDR3, the DNA is TGTGCCAGCAGCTTGGGACCGGACAGGGACGCCTATGGCTACACCTTC.

This clonotype was seen repeatedly, ten times or more. The junction departs from the called germline gene at one end, perhaps through a read error. This chain joins TRBV30 and TRBJ2-1; D is perhaps TRBD1 (5 bases). The CDR3 is made up of 16 amino acids. Germline V lookup: CDR1 GTSNPN, CDR2 SVGIG (reference sequence). The CDR3 bases are TGTGCCTGGACTGTACCCATCAGGGCGTCCTCCAATGAGCAGTTCTTC. It is translated as CAWTVPIRASSNEQFF.

This chain joins TRBV20-1 and TRBJ2-3, with D perhaps assigned TRBD1 or TRBD2 (6 bases each). Trimming stripped 3 bases from V and 4 bases from J, with 17 bases between. The CDR3 totals 15 residues. The germline V gene has CDR1 DFQATT and CDR2 SNEGSKA (reference sequence). The CDR3 nucleotides are TGCAGTGCTAGTAGGGGAGGTGGGGGCCCAGATACGCAGTATTTT. It specifies CSASRGGGGPDTQYF.

The rearrangement links TRBV6-5 to TRBJ1-2; 9 nucleotides agree with TRBD1. The V gene end was trimmed by 5 bases and the J gene end by 4 bases; junction bases not matched to a gene: 8. This CDR3 is built from 15 residues. The germline V gene encodes CDR1 MNHEY and CDR2 SVGAGI. CDR3 DNA sequence: TGTGCCAGCAGTCTTACAGGGGGCTATTCCTATGGCTACACCTTC. Its protein is CASSLTGGYSYGYTF.

The chain combines TRBV24-1 with TRBJ2-1; the match to TRBD2 covers 9 bases. V shed 4 bases and J 9 bases; nucleotides not matched to a gene: 12. Germline values: CDR1 KGHDR, CDR2 SFDVKD. The CDR3 is 16 amino acids. The CDR3 spells CATSDRLAEDGGEQFF. The CDR3 DNA reads as TGTGCCACCAGTGACCGACTAGCGGAAGATGGGGGTGAGCAGTTCTTC.

This clonotype was observed at least ten times. V gene TRBV20-1 combines with J gene TRBJ1-1; D is unclear. V was clipped by 5 bases and J by 0 bases, with 7 bases between them. This CDR3 contains 12 residues. CDR1 DFQATT and CDR2 SNEGSKA come from the germline V gene (reference sequence). CDR3 loop: CSAPTMNTEAFF. In DNA form, the CDR3 reads TGCAGTGCTCCTACAATGAACACTGAAGCTTTCTTT.

The rearrangement joins TRBV2 to TRBJ2-4; D is undetermined. Germline V CDR1 and CDR2: SNHLY, FYNNEI. The CDR3 totals 16 residues. V dropped 1 base and J dropped 0 bases, with 10 bases sitting between them. As DNA, the CDR3 is TGTGCCAGCAGTGAAGTCGCCAGATTAGCCAAAAACATTCAGTACTTC. Residues: CASSEVARLAKNIQYF.

This clonotype was detected a few times. The V call is TRBV7-9, the J call TRBJ2-4; tentatively, D is TRBD1 (6 bases). V was shortened by 10 bases and J by 3 bases, with 13 bases between the two germline ends. The CDR3 totals 13 residues. The germline V gene encodes CDR1 SEHNR and CDR2 FQNEAQ (reference sequence). In nucleotides, the CDR3 is TGTGCCACCGGGTTGGACAGCAAAAACATTCAGTACTTC. This encodes CATGLDSKNIQYF.

This chain connects TRBV29-1 to TRBJ1-1; D gene unclear. CDR3 length equals 14 residues. Per germline, CDR1 SQVTM and CDR2 ANQGSEA. V was trimmed by 3 bases and J by 1 base, leaving 12 bases between them. The chain's CDR3 is CSVEVGYRNTEAFF. DNA of the CDR3: TGCAGCGTTGAGGTAGGGTATCGGAACACTGAAGCTTTCTTT.

The chain joins TRBV5-1 to TRBJ1-1; a possible D gene is TRBD1 (5 bases). Germline V gene sequence: CDR1 SGHRS, CDR2 YFSETQ. The CDR3 is 13 amino acids. Trimming cost V 4 bases and J 2 bases, with 9 bases left between them. The CDR3 loop reads CASSARDNTEAFF. The CDR3 coding sequence is TGCGCCAGCAGCGCCCGGGACAACACTGAAGCTTTCTTT. Looking up the rest from reference TRBV5-1 and TRBJ1-1 gives the full variable domain: KAGVTQTPRYLIKTRGQQVTLSCSPISGHRSVSWYQQTPGQGLQFLFEYFSETQRNKGNFPGRFSGRQFSNSRSEMNVSTLELGDSALYLCASSARDNTEAFFGQGTRLTVV.

Comments on this clonotype: A much larger clone differs from this one at a single base, so this may be a read error. The chain has TRBV27 and TRBJ2-7; TRBD1 is a possible D gene (5 bases). Germline CDR1 reads MNHEY; CDR2 reads SMNVEV (reference sequence). Trimming removed 6 bases at V and 0 bases at J, with 15 bases between. The CDR3 totals 15 residues. CDR3: CASRAGIGNSYEQYF. The CDR3 bases are TGTGCCAGCAGGGCAGGGATAGGGAACTCCTACGAGCAGTACTTC.

The chain employs TRBV5-1 and TRBJ2-3; D not certain. The CDR3 is made up of 15 amino acids. Germline V gene data show CDR1 as SGHRS and CDR2 as YFSETQ. V was pared by 0 bases and J by 0 bases, with 8 bases between. The chain's CDR3 is CASSLAAKSTDTQYF. The CDR3, as DNA: TGCGCCAGCAGCTTGGCGGCGAAGAGCACAGATACGCAGTATTTT.

This clonotype was recorded many times. The chain has TRBV29-1 and TRBJ2-7; D gene ambiguous. Trimming cost V 4 bases and J 3 bases, with 7 bases left between them. CDR1 is SQVTM and CDR2 is ANQGSEA in the germline V gene. This CDR3 is 11 amino acids long. The DNA of the CDR3 is TGCAGCGTTGTCGTCAGCTACGAGCAGTACTTC. Its translation: CSVVVSYEQYF.

J is TRBJ1-2 and V is TRBV28; D gene ambiguous. This CDR3 has 11 residues. Germline-derived CDR1 and CDR2 are MDHEN and SYDVKM. With 6 bases removed from V and 0 bases from J, the gap between germline ends came to 2 bases. CDR3 sequence reads: CASRSNYGYTF. CDR3 nucleotide sequence: TGTGCCAGCAGATCTAACTATGGCTACACCTTC.

CDR3 loop: CASRSREVQENEQFF. CDR3 in DNA: TGCGCCAGCAGGTCGCGGGAGGTGCAAGAAAATGAGCAGTTCTTC. The chain carries TRBV5-1 and TRBJ2-1; 8 nucleotides align to TRBD2. The V gene's germline CDR1 is SGHRS and CDR2 YFSETQ. The J segment lost 7 bases and the V segment lost 5 bases, leaving 11 bases of the junction unmatched. There are 15 residues in the CDR3.

Ten or more counts support this clonotype. This chain joins TRBV29-1 and TRBJ1-3, with unresolved D. Looked up from germline, CDR1 is SQVTM and CDR2 is ANQGSEA. V shed 6 bases and J shed 3 bases, with 9 bases lying between them. The CDR3 has 12 amino acids. In DNA form, the CDR3 reads TGCAGCGTCGACGGAGATGGAAACACCATATATTTT. Translating it yields CSVDGDGNTIYF.

This clonotype was counted between two and nine times. The V gene is TRBV6-6, the J gene TRBJ1-4; D may be TRBD1 (6 bases). The V gene's germline CDR1 is MNHNY and CDR2 SVGAGI (reference sequence). The CDR3 consists of 14 residues. The ends were cut back, 2 bases at V and 3 bases at J, with 7 bases in the middle. The CDR3 loop reads CASSYPGANEKLFF. In DNA form, the CDR3 reads TGTGCCAGCAGTTACCCAGGGGCTAATGAAAAACTGTTTTTT.

This clonotype has more than one count but fewer than ten. J is TRBJ2-3 and V is TRBV7-8, with 9 bases that match TRBD1. This CDR3 spans 16 amino acids. Germline-derived CDR1 and CDR2 are SGHVS and FQNEAQ. V trimming: 5 bases; J trimming: 6 bases; junction bases outside the gene matches: 12. CDR3 in DNA: TGTGCCAGCAGCCCAATGAACAGGGGGCTTCGGGATACGCAGTATTTT. Translated: CASSPMNRGLRDTQYF. Variable domain in full (rest from reference TRBV7-8 and TRBJ2-3): GAGVSQSPRYKVAKRGQDVALRCDPISGHVSLFWYQQALGQGPEFLTYFQNEAQLDKSGLPSDRFFAERPEGSVSTLKIQRTQQEDSAVYLCASSPMNRGLRDTQYFGPGTRLTVL.

This clonotype has just a few counts. V gene TRBV5-1 combines with J gene TRBJ2-4, with 7 nucleotides matching TRBD1. The length of the CDR3 is 12 residues. Germline CDR1 and CDR2: SGHRS and YFSETQ. The V and J ends lost 0 bases and 9 bases, in that order; junction bases with no gene match: 0. This CDR3 reads CASSLDRGIQYF. The CDR3 region has the DNA TGCGCCAGCAGCTTGGACAGGGGCATTCAGTACTTC.

Many counts were recorded for this clonotype. The chain couples TRBV5-1 to TRBJ2-1; 12 bases match TRBD2. The CDR3 runs to 16 residues. V was clipped by 3 bases and J by 6 bases; unmatched bases: 7. Germline-derived CDR1 and CDR2 are SGHRS and YFSETQ. Written as DNA, the CDR3 is TGCGCCAGCAGCTCCCTGACTAGCGGGAGTGGCAATGAGCAGTTCTTC. It codes for CASSSLTSGSGNEQFF.

This clonotype has at least ten counts. The genes are TRBV11-2 and TRBJ2-1; 12 bases fit TRBD1. Per the germline V gene, CDR1 is SGHAT and CDR2 is FQNNGV. Trimming took 3 bases from V and 8 from J; bases not matched to a gene: 5. The CDR3 totals 15 residues. The chain's CDR3 is CASSFPGQGAHEQFF. The CDR3 DNA reads as TGTGCCAGCAGCTTTCCGGGACAGGGGGCCCATGAGCAGTTCTTC.

The sample holds many counts of this clonotype. The CDR3, as DNA: TGTGCCAGCAGCACCCCCCGGGAGACCCAGTACTTC. Protein sequence: CASSTPRETQYF. The chain has TRBV9 and TRBJ2-5; D remains ambiguous. The CDR3 is made up of 12 amino acids. Germline CDR1 reads SGDLS; CDR2 reads YYNGEE. V was clipped by 4 bases and J by 5 bases, with 9 bases between them.

V usage is TRBV20-1 and J usage is TRBJ2-3; weak D call: TRBD1 (6 bases). V was trimmed by 5 bases and J by 5 bases, leaving 20 bases between them. The germline V gene encodes CDR1 DFQATT and CDR2 SNEGSKA (reference sequence). This CDR3 region has 15 residues. CDR3 in amino acids: CSASTFRGTLDTQYF. CDR3 coding DNA: TGCAGTGCTTCTACATTCAGGGGCACACTAGATACGCAGTATTTT.

This clonotype was seen only a few times. This chain joins TRBV12-3 or TRBV12-4 and TRBJ2-2; tentative D call: TRBD2 (6 bases). The V and J ends lost 5 bases and 5 bases respectively, with 9 bases between them. The CDR3 totals 13 residues. The CDR3 DNA reads as TGTGCCAGCAGTCGACTAGGGACCGGGGAGCTGTTTTTT. Translated, it gives CASSRLGTGELFF.